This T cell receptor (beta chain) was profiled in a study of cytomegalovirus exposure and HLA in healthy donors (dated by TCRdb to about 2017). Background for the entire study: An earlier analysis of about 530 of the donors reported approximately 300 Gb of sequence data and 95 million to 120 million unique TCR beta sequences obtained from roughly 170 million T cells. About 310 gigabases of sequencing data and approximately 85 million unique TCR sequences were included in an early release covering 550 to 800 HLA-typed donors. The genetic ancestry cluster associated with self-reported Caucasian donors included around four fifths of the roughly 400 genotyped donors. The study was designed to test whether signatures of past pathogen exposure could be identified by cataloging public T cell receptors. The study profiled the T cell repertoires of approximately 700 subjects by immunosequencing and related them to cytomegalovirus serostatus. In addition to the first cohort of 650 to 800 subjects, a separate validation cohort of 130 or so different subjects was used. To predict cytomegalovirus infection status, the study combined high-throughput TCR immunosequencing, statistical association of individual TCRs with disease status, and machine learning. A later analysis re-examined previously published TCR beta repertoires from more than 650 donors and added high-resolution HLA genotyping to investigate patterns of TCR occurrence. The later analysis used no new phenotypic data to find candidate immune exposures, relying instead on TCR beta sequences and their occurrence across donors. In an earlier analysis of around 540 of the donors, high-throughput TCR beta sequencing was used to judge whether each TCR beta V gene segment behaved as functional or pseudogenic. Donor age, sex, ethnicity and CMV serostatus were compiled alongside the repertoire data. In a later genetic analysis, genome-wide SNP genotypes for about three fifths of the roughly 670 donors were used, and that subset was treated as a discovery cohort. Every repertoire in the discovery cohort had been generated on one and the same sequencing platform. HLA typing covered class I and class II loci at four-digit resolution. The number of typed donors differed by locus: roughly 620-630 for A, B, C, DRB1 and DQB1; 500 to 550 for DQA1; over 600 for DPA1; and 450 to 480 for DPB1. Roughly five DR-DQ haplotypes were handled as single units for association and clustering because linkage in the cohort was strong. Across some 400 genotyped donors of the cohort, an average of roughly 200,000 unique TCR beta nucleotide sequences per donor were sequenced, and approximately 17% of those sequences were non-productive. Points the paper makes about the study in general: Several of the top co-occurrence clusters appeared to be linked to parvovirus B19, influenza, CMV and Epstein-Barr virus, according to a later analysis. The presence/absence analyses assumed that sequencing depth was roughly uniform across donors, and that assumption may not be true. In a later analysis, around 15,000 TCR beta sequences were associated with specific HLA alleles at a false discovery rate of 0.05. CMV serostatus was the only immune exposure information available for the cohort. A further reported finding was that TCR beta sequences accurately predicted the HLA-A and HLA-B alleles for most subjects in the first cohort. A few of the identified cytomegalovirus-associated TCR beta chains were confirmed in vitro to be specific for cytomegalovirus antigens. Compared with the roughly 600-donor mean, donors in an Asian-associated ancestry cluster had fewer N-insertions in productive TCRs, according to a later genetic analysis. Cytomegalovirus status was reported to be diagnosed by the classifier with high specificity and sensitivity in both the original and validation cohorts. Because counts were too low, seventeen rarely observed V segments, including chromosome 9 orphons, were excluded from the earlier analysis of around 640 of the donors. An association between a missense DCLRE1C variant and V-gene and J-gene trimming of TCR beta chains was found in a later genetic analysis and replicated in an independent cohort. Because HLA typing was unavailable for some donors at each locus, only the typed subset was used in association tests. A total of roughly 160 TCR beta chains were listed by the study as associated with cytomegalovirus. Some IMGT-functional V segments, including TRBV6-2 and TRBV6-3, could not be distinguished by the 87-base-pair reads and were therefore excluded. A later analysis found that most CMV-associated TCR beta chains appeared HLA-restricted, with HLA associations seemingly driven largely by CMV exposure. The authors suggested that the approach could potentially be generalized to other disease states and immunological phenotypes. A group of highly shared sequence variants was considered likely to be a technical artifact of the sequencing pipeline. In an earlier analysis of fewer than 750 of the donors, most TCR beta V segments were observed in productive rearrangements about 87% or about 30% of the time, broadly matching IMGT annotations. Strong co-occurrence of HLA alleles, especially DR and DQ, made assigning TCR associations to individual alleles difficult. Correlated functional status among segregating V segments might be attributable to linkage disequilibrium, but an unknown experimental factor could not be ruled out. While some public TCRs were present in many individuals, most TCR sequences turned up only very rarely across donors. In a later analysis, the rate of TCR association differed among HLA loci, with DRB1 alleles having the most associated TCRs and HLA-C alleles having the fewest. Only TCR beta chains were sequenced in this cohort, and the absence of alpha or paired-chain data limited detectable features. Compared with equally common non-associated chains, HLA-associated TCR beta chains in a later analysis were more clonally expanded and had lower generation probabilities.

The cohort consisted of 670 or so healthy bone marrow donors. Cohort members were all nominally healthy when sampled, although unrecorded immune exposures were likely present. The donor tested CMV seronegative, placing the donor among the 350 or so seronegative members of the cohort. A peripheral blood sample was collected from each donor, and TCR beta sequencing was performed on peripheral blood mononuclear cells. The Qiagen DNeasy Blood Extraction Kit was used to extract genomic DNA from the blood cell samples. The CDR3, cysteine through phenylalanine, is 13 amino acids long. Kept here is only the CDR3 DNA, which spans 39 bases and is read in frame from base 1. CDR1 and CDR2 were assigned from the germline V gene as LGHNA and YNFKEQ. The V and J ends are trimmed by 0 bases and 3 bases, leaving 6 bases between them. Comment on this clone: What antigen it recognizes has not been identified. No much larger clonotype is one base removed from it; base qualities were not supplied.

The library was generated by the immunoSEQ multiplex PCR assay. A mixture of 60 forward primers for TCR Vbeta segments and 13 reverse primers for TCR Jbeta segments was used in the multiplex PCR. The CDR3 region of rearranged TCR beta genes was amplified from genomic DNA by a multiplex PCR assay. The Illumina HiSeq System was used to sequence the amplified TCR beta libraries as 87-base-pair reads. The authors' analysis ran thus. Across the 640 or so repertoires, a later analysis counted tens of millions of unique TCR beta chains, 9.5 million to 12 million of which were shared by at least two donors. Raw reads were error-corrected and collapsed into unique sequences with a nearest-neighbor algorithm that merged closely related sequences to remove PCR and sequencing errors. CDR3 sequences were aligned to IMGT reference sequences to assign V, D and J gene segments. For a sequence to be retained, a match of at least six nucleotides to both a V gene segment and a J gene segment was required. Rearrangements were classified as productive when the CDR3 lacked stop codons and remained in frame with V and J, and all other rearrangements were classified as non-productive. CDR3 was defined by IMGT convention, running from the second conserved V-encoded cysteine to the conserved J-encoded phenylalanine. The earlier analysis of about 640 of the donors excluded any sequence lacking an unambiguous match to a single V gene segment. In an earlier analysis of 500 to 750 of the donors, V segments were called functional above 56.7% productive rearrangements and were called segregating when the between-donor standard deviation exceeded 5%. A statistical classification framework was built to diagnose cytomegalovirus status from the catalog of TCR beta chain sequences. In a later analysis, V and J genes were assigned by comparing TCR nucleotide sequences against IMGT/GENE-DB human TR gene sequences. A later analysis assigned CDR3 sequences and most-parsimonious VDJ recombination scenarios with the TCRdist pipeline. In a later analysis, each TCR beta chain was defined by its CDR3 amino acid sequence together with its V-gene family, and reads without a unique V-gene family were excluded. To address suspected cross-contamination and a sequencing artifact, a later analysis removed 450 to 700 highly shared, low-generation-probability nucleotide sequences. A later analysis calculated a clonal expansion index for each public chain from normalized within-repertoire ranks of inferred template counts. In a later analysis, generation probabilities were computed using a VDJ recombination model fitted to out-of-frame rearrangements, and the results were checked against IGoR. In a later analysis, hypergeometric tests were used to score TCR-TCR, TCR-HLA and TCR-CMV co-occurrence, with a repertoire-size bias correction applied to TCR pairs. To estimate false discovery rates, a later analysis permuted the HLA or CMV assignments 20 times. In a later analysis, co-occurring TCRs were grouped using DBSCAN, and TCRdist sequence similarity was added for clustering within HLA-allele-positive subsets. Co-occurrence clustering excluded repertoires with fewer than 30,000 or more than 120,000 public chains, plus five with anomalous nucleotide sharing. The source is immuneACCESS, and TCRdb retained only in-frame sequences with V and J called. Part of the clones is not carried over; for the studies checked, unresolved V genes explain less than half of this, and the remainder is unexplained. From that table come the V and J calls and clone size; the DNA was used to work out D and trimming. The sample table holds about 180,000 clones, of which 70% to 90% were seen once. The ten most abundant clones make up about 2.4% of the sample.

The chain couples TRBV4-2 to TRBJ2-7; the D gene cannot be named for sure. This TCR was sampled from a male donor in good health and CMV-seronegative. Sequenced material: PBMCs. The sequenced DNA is TGTGCCAGCAGCCAAGAACAGAACTACGAGCAGTACTTC. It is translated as CASSQEQNYEQYF.